This T cell receptor (beta chain) stems from a study of T cell repertoires and HLA-DP antigens. For the study at large: Average DNA input: around 220 ng for CD137+CD4+ sorts, 1,200 ng pre-culture. Study outcomes and limitations: Previously undetected clones averaged approximately 34% and 48% against the two alleles respectively. Against both alloantigens, CD137+ clonality was similar, 0.35 to 0.45.

The repertoire was sequenced with immunoSEQ multiplex PCR; TCRdb's copy has only in-frame clones and lacks some. Among more than 90,000 clones listed, about 92% were seen once. Untouched CD4+ T cells were bead-isolated at around 98% purity. Comments on this clone: What it binds is unknown.

CDR3 length: 13 amino acids. From germline, CDR1 is SGHTA and CDR2 FQGNSA. V shed 1 base and J 6 bases; nucleotides not matched to a gene: 2. The specimen was CD4+ T cells from PBMCs. This chain uses TRBV7-2 with TRBJ1-1, with TRBD1 matching 7 bases. The receptor was derived from a woman aged 18 to 35 in good health and CMV-seronegative. Here the CDR3 DNA reads TGTGCCAGCAGCTTAGACAGGGGTTCTGAAGCTTTCTTT. Translating it yields CASSLDRGSEAFF.